The present T cell receptor (beta chain) was sequenced within a study of Ad26.COV2.S vaccination and SARS-CoV-2 variants. The table came from immunoSEQ multiplex PCR; TCRdb's copy has only in-frame clones and leaves some out. Counted here are just over 350,000 clones, 92% occurring once; the ten biggest clones make up around 4.2%. Trimming left V 5 bases short and J 2 bases short, with 9 bases between. The germline CDR1 and CDR2 sequences are SEHNR and FQNEAQ (reference sequence). The CDR3 length is 13 residues. Whole-study findings and limits: Vaccinees displayed broader spike-specific TCR repertoires than placebo recipients. Possibly, TCR breadth and depth analyses underestimated total T cell responses.

Notes on this clone: The antigen is undetermined.

The specimen was peripheral blood, collected after recovery from COVID-19. The receptor comes from a human donor who had recovered from COVID-19. The chain carries TRBV7-9 and TRBJ1-1; tentative D call: TRBD1 (6 bases). DNA of the CDR3: TGTGCCAGCAGCCAAGGGGGTAACACTGAAGCTTTCTTT. Residues: CASSQGGNTEAFF.